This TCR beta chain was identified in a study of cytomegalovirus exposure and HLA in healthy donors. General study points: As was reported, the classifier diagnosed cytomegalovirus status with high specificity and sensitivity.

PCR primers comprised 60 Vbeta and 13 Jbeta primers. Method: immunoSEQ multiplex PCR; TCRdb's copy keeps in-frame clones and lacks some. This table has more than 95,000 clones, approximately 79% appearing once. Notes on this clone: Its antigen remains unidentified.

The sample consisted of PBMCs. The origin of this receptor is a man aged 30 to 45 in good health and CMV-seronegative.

CDR3 sequence: CASSSLVYNEQFF. CDR3 in DNA: TGTGCCAGCTCAAGCCTTGTCTACAATGAGCAGTTCTTC. The chain has TRBV18 and TRBJ2-1, with no clear D. With 5 bases removed from V and 3 bases from J, the gap between germline ends came to 8 bases. This CDR3 region has 13 residues. CDR1 is KGHSH, CDR2 LQKENI, per germline. Supplemented by reference TRBV18 and TRBJ2-1, the full variable domain reads NAGVMQNPRHLVRRRGQEARLRCSPMKGHSHVYWYRQLPEEGLKFMVYLQKENIIDESGMPKERFSAEFPKEGPSILRIQQVVRGDSAAYFCASSSLVYNEQFFGPGTRLTVL.